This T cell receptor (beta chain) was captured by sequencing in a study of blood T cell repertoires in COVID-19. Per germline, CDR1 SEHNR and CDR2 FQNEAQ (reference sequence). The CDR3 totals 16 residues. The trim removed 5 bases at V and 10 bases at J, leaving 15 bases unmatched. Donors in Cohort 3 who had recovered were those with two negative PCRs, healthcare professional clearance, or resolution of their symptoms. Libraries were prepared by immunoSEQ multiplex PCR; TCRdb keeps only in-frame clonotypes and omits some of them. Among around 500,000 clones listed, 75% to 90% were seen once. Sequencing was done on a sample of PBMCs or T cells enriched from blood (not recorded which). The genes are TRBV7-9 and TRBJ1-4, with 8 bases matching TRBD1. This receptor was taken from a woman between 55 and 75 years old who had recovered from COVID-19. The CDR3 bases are TGTGCCAGCAGCCGAGGTGGACAGGGAGTGCCCGGAAAACTGTTTTTT. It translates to CASSRGGQGVPGKLFF.